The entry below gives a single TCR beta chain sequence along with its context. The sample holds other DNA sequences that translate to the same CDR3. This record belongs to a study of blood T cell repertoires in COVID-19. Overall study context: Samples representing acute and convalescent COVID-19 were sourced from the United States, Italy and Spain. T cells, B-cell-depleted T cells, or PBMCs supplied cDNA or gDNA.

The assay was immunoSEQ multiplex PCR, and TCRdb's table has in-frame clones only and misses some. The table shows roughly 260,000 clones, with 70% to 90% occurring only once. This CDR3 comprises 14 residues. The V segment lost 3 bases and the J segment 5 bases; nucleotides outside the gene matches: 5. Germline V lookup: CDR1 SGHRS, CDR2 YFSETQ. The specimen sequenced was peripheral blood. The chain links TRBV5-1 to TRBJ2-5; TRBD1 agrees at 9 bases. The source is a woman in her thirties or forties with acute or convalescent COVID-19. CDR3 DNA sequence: TGCGCCAGCAGCTCCGGACAGGGGAGGGAGACCCAGTACTTC. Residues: CASSSGQGRETQYF.